These T cell receptor beta chains were read from a single sample in a study of cytomegalovirus exposure and HLA in healthy donors. Assay: immunoSEQ multiplex PCR; the TCRdb copy retains only in-frame clones and omits some. Here the sample spans 150,000 to 200,000 clones, 70% to 80% being singletons. Sequenced sample: PBMCs. These receptors were taken from a girl aged 10 to 17 in good health and CMV-seropositive. CDR3s include the opening cysteine and the closing phenylalanine or tryptophan. Each record gives: J gene, D gene, V gene, clone size, CDR3 protein, CDR3 DNA. A D gene is named only where the DNA matches it firmly. Expanded clones get a size class; other rows say once, few or many, or leave the size out.

>TRBJ2-1|.|TRBV4-1|.
CASSQGSAAHYNEQFF
TGCGCCAGCAGCCAAGGGTCAGCGGCCCACTACAATGAGCAGTTCTTC
>TRBJ1-2|.|TRBV7-8|.
CASSSPTKNYGYTF
TGTGCCAGCAGCTCCCCGACAAAGAACTATGGCTACACCTTC
>TRBJ1-4|TRBD1|TRBV29-1|.
CSVIDRVGEKLFF
TGCAGCGTTATTGACAGGGTGGGTGAAAAACTGTTTTTT
>TRBJ2-3|TRBD2|TRBV12-5|.
CASGAIVAGGSPDTQYF
TGTGCTAGTGGGGCGATCGTAGCGGGGGGATCCCCAGATACGCAGTATTTT
>TRBJ1-6|TRBD1|TRBV7-2|.
CASSSDRGRGTSLHF
TGTGCCAGCAGCTCGGACAGGGGGCGGGGTACCTCCCTCCACTTT
>TRBJ1-6|.|TRBV2|.
CASSVSGSVSPLHF
TGTGCCAGCAGTGTATCAGGGTCCGTTTCACCCCTCCACTTT
>TRBJ1-3|.|TRBV30|.
CAWSGANTIYF
TGTGCCTGGAGTGGGGCGAACACCATATATTTT
>TRBJ2-5|.|TRBV6-6|once
CASSYGGRETQYF
TGTGCCAGCAGTTACGGGGGGAGGGAGACCCAGTACTTC
>TRBJ2-5|.|TRBV2|.
CASRQGRYETQYF
TGTGCCAGCAGGCAGGGGCGGTACGAGACCCAGTACTTC
>TRBJ2-7|.|TRBV7-2|.
CASSLAQSGPKEQYF
TGTGCCAGCAGCTTAGCGCAGTCTGGCCCGAAGGAGCAGTACTTC
>TRBJ2-5|.|TRBV18|few
CASSLTGTQYF
TGTGCCAGCTCACTAACTGGGACCCAGTACTTC
>TRBJ1-2|TRBD1|TRBV9|.
CASSGLNRGGYTF
TGTGCCAGCAGTGGCTTAAACAGGGGCGGCTACACCTTC
>TRBJ1-1|.|TRBV7-9|.
CASSQTRGGRNTEAFF
TGTGCCAGCAGCCAGACCCGGGGGGGGAGGAACACTGAAGCTTTCTTT
>TRBJ2-1|.|TRBV27|.
CASSLGVRGTEQFF
TGTGCCAGCAGTTTGGGCGTGCGGGGTACTGAGCAGTTCTTC
>TRBJ1-1|.|TRBV9|.
CASSATGSISLGTEAFF
TGTGCCAGCAGCGCAACAGGGAGTATATCTTTGGGCACTGAAGCTTTCTTT
>TRBJ2-5|.|TRBV4-3|.
CASSRLLQETQYF
TGCGCCAGCAGCCGCTTACTCCAAGAGACCCAGTACTTC
>TRBJ2-7|TRBD1|TRBV7-9|once
CASSFFLTGSHEQYF
TGTGCCAGCAGCTTTTTTCTGACAGGGTCGCACGAGCAGTACTTC
>TRBJ2-4|TRBD2|TRBV4-3|.
CASSQEGKAGGQIQYF
TGCGCCAGCAGCCAAGAGGGTAAAGCGGGGGGGCAAATTCAGTACTTC
>TRBJ2-3|.|TRBV25-1|.
CASSDLEPDTQYF
TGTGCCAGCAGTGACCTCGAGCCAGATACGCAGTATTTT
>TRBJ1-1|.|TRBV7-9|.
CASSPVSVNEAFF
TGTGCCAGCAGCCCAGTCTCCGTGAATGAAGCTTTCTTT
>TRBJ2-1|.|TRBV14|few
CASSRRGGRAYNEQFF
TGTGCCAGCAGCCGGAGGGGGGGGCGCGCCTACAATGAGCAGTTCTTC
>TRBJ1-6|.|TRBV15|.
CATSRDNVRGTYNSPLHF
TGTGCCACCAGCAGAGATAATGTCAGGGGTACCTATAATTCACCCCTCCACTTT
>TRBJ1-5|.|TRBV6-5|.
CASSGGNQPQHF
TGTGCCAGCTCAGGGGGCAATCAGCCCCAGCATTTT
>TRBJ1-4|TRBD1|TRBV6-1|.
CASSDPWTGANEKLFF
TGTGCCAGCAGTGACCCGTGGACAGGAGCTAATGAAAAACTGTTTTTT
>TRBJ2-2|TRBD2|TRBV6-6|.
CASSTDARGGAGELFF
TGTGCCAGCAGCACTGATGCGCGGGGGGGCGCCGGGGAGCTGTTTTTT
>TRBJ2-1|TRBD1|TRBV19|.
CASSRDRVGNVNEQFF
TGTGCCAGTAGTCGTGACAGGGTGGGAAATGTCAATGAGCAGTTCTTC
>TRBJ1-2|.|TRBV14|.
CASSQDLVTVDVYGYTF
TGTGCCAGCAGCCAAGATCTTGTCACAGTAGACGTCTATGGCTACACCTTC